This T cell receptor (beta chain) was recovered during a study of blood T cell repertoires in COVID-19. Study overall: Whether acute or convalescent, the COVID-19 samples came from the United States, Italy and Spain. PBMCs, B-cell-depleted T cells, or T cells were the source of the cDNA or gDNA that made up the material.

CDR3 length: 15 residues. Per the germline V gene, CDR1 is MNHEY and CDR2 is SVGAGI. V was shortened by 8 bases and J by 3 bases, with 19 bases between the two germline ends. Original methodology: It was from reference gene primer amplification that nucleated cell counts were estimated. Generated by immunoSEQ multiplex PCR, the TCRdb table keeps only in-frame clones and is missing some. Clone size and the V and J calls come from that table; the DNA yielded D and trimming. Of 400,000 to 450,000 clones detected, 75% to 90% appear once; the ten largest clones hold roughly 1.1%. V usage is TRBV6-5 and J usage is TRBJ1-1; weak D call: TRBD1 (5 bases). The clonotype originates from a young man who had recovered from COVID-19. Sequenced input: PBMCs or T cells enriched from blood (not recorded which). The CDR3 region is CASRTDYLRDTEAFF. CDR3 in DNA: TGTGCCAGCCGGACCGATTACCTCAGGGACACTGAAGCTTTCTTT.